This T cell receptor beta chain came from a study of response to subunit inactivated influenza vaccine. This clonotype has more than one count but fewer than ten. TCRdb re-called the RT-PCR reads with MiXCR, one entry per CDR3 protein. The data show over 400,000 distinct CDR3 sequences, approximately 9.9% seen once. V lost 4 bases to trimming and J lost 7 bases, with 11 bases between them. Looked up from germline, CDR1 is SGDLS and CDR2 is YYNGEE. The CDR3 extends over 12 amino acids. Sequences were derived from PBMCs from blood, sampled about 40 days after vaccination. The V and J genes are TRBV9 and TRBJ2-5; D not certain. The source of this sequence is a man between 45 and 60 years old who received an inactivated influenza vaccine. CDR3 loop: CASSIGKGTQYF. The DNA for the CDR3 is TGTGCCAGCAGCATCGGCAAGGGGACCCAGTACTTC.